This is a list of T cell receptor beta chains from one sample in a study of CD8 T cells in ankylosing spondylitis. TCRdb ran MiXCR on the 5' RACE reads and lists one entry per CDR3 protein. The table has about 150,000 distinct CDR3 sequences, around two fifths seen once. Sequences were obtained from synovial fluid, either unsorted or a sorted T cell fraction (not recorded which). The receptors derive from a male donor with ankylosing spondylitis. Both conserved end residues are part of each CDR3. The order of the fields is clone size, V gene, D gene, J gene, CDR3 DNA, CDR3 protein. A D gene is named only where the DNA matches it firmly. Size tells how often a clone was seen (once, few, many) or the class of an expanded clone, and some rows leave it out.

NA	TRBV20-1	NA	TRBJ1-1	TGCAGTGCGCGGGGTACAGGCACTGAAGCTTTCTTT	CSARGTGTEAFF
NA	TRBV28	NA	TRBJ2-3	TGTGCCAGCAGTTTGATCGCAGATACGCAGTATTTT	CASSLIADTQYF
NA	TRBV11-1	NA	TRBJ2-1	TGTGCCAGCAGCCTATATCGCTCCTACAATGAGCAGTTCTTC	CASSLYRSYNEQFF
NA	TRBV7-9	NA	TRBJ1-2	TGTGCCAGCAGCTTCACCGGGACACTCTATGGCTACACCTTC	CASSFTGTLYGYTF
once	TRBV20-1	TRBD2	TRBJ2-1	TGCAGTGCTCTTACTAGCGGCGATGAGCAGTTCTTC	CSALTSGDEQFF
NA	TRBV25-1	NA	TRBJ1-2	TGTGCCAGCAGTGCCGGAGAAGGTTACACCTTC	CASSAGEGYTF
few	TRBV6-2/TRBV6-3	NA	TRBJ2-1	TGTGCCAGCAGTTACGTGAGCTCCTACAATGAGCAGTTCTTC	CASSYVSSYNEQFF
NA	TRBV12-3/TRBV12-4	NA	TRBJ1-5	TGTGCCAGCAGTTTATTTCTAGGATTTGATCAGCCCCAGCATTTT	CASSLFLGFDQPQHF
NA	TRBV6-4	TRBD2	TRBJ2-3	TGTGCCAGCAGTAAAGCGGGGCCCACAGATACGCAGTATTTT	CASSKAGPTDTQYF
NA	TRBV5-6	TRBD2	TRBJ2-3	TGTGCCAGCAGACCCTTTAGGGCGGGAGTAGGAGATACGCAGTATTTT	CASRPFRAGVGDTQYF
many	TRBV4-1	NA	TRBJ2-1	TGCGCCAGCAGCAACTACGACGCAGGGCCGGCCAATGAGCAGTTCTTC	CASSNYDAGPANEQFF
many	TRBV7-9	TRBD2	TRBJ2-3	TGTGCCAGCAGCAGCGGACTAGCGGGAGTGTTAGATACGCAGTATTTT	CASSSGLAGVLDTQYF
NA	TRBV2	TRBD1	TRBJ2-1	TGTGCCAGCATGGCCCTCGGACAGGGAGGATACAATGAGCAGTTCTTC	CASMALGQGGYNEQFF
NA	TRBV7-2	NA	TRBJ2-7	TGTGCCAGCAGCTTGGGGCCTCCCGGCGAGCAGTACTTC	CASSLGPPGEQYF
few	TRBV5-1	NA	TRBJ1-2	TGCGCCAGCAGCTTGGTCCGGGGACTTGGCTACACCTTC	CASSLVRGLGYTF
NA	TRBV2	NA	TRBJ2-1	TGTGCCAGCCCTCAGTGGTCTAGGACCTCTGGGGAGCAGTTCTTC	CASPQWSRTSGEQFF
NA	TRBV15	NA	TRBJ2-1	TGTGCCACCAGCAGATTCTGGGGCAATGAGCAGTTCTTC	CATSRFWGNEQFF
few	TRBV7-9	NA	TRBJ1-1	TGTGCCAGCAGCCTAAGTAACACTGAAGCTTTCTTT	CASSLSNTEAFF
NA	TRBV10-3	NA	TRBJ1-2	TGTGCCATCAGCAGGAAAAGAGCGGGCTATGGCTACACCTTC	CAISRKRAGYGYTF
few	TRBV12-3/TRBV12-4	TRBD1	TRBJ1-3	TGTGCCAGCAGTACCACAGGGGGCACTGGAAACACCATATATTTT	CASSTTGGTGNTIYF
NA	TRBV19	NA	TRBJ1-5	TGTGCCAGTAGTAGCTACAGGGCGAATCAGCCCCAGCATTTT	CASSSYRANQPQHF